This T cell receptor (beta chain) appears in the sequencing data of a study of blood T cell repertoires in COVID-19. Across the whole study: Researchers got acute and convalescent COVID-19 samples from the United States, Italy and Spain. PBMCs, B-cell-depleted T cells, or T cells were the source of the cDNA or gDNA that made up the material.

CDR1 KGHSH and CDR2 LQKENI come from the germline V gene. The V gene lost 3 bases and the J gene lost 2 bases, with 11 bases spanning the gap. The CDR3 sequence is 14 residues long. Original processing methods: Amplified reference gene primers provided the basis for estimating nucleated cell counts. Libraries were prepared by immunoSEQ multiplex PCR; TCRdb keeps only in-frame clonotypes and omits some of them. D and trimming come from the DNA, and the V and J calls and clone size come from that table. Altogether approximately 200,000 clones are present, 88% being singletons, with the ten largest covering 3.5% to 5%. In this sample, this clone turned up a few times.

The origin of this receptor is a woman aged 30 to 39 with acute or convalescent COVID-19. The sample comprised peripheral blood. The chain recombines TRBV18 with TRBJ2-7; maybe TRBD1 (5 bases). The CDR3 here is CASSPPGNPYEQYF. The CDR3 DNA is TGTGCCAGCTCACCCCCAGGGAACCCCTACGAGCAGTACTTC.